One sample yielded the 29 T cell receptor beta chains listed below, sequenced in a study of OX40 agonist ivuxolimab in advanced cancers. Library prep was done by the immunoSEQ multiplex PCR assay. TCRdb provides this immuneACCESS table in a form limited to in-frame rearrangements. Some clones are lacking; in checked studies, under half of them reflect an unresolved V gene, and why the rest are absent is not known. Present in this sample are roughly 20,000 clones, about 80% of which were seen just once. The top ten clones comprise about 14% of the sample. Sequences were derived from CD4+ or CD8+ T cells sorted from blood, sampled in a trial of the OX40 agonist ivuxolimab. The receptors were gathered from an adult with an advanced solid tumor such as melanoma, head and neck, liver or kidney cancer.

This chain uses TRBV5-6 with TRBJ1-2; 10 bases line up with TRBD1. The CDR3 contains 16 residues. V dropped 4 bases and J dropped 7; count of bases not matched to a gene: 13. The V gene's germline CDR1 is SGHDT and CDR2 YYEEEE. The CDR3 DNA reads TGTGCCAGCAGCCGCAGCCTCGACAGGGGGCAGGGTGGCTACACCTTC. Protein sequence: CASSRSLDRGQGGYTF.

V is TRBV21-1 and J is TRBJ1-6. TRBV21-1 is tagged as a pseudogene. The CDR3 has 14 residues. The CDR3 nucleotides are TGTGCCAGCAGCAACGTAGGGGGGTCTTCACCCCTCCACTTT. Protein sequence: CASSNVGGSSPLHF.

The rearrangement uses TRBV19 and TRBJ2-3; TRBD1 is a possible D gene (5 bases). The CDR3 is 13 residues long. Deletions cut 3 bases from V and 5 bases from J, with 9 bases between. Germline CDR1 LNHDA, CDR2 SQIVND (reference sequence). The CDR3 loop reads CASSIGQGDTQYF. The CDR3 DNA follows: TGTGCCAGTAGTATTGGCCAGGGAGATACGCAGTATTTT.

The V and J genes are TRBV5-6 and TRBJ2-5, with no clear D. CDR1 is SGHDT, CDR2 YYEEEE, per germline. The CDR3 extends over 14 amino acids. Trimming cost V 1 base and J 0 bases, with 7 bases left between them. CDR3 bases: TGTGCCAGCAGCTTGAAAGCGAACCAAGAGACCCAGTACTTC. Its protein product is CASSLKANQETQYF.

This clone was found once. The V and J genes are TRBV27 and TRBJ2-1; 9 nucleotides match TRBD2. CDR3 length equals 17 residues. Trimming at V came to 6 bases and at J to 4 bases, leaving 13 bases not matched to a gene. Per germline, CDR1 MNHEY and CDR2 SMNVEV (reference sequence). The CDR3 loop reads CASRKRGDVWRYNEQFF. DNA for the CDR3: TGTGCCAGCAGGAAGCGGGGGGACGTTTGGCGATACAATGAGCAGTTCTTC.

The gene calls are TRBV6-1 and TRBJ1-2; unclear D gene. The germline V gene encodes CDR1 MNHNS and CDR2 SASEGT. CDR3 size: 14 residues. V was cut by 6 bases and J by 2 bases, with 13 bases left in between. CDR3 loop: CASSPLTENYGYTF. The CDR3 nucleotides read TGTGCCAGCAGCCCCCTTACAGAAAACTATGGCTACACCTTC.

The chain is built from TRBV5-1 and TRBJ2-3, with 8 bases lining up with TRBD1. The CDR3 contains 15 residues. Germline CDR1 is SGHRS and CDR2 is YFSETQ. V lost 3 bases to trimming and J lost 1 base; unmatched junction nucleotides: 4. CDR3 coding DNA: TGCGCCAGCAGCTCTTCGACAGGGGGCACAGATACGCAGTATTTT. This encodes CASSSSTGGTDTQYF.

J is TRBJ2-3 and V is TRBV9, with D possibly TRBD2 on 5 matching bases. Germline V gene lookup returns CDR1 SGDLS and CDR2 YYNGEE. CDR3 length equals 15 residues. The ends were cut back, 2 bases at V and 2 bases at J, with 12 bases in the middle. The CDR3 sequence is CASSVQAEYTDTQYF. The CDR3 DNA sequence: TGTGCCAGCAGCGTTCAAGCGGAGTACACAGATACGCAGTATTTT.

This chain links TRBV19 with TRBJ2-3; the D call may be TRBD1 or TRBD2 (5 bases each). Germline-derived CDR1 and CDR2 are LNHDA and SQIVND (reference sequence). The CDR3 totals 15 residues. V was trimmed by 3 bases and J by 1 base, leaving 11 bases between them. The CDR3 region is CASSMGVLGTDTQYF. The CDR3 nucleotides read TGTGCCAGTAGTATGGGGGTTTTGGGCACAGATACGCAGTATTTT.

A single count supports this clone. The rearrangement joins TRBV28 to TRBJ2-5; D is possibly TRBD1 (5 bases). The V gene lost 4 bases and the J gene lost 4 bases, with 16 bases spanning the gap. This CDR3 contains 15 residues. CDR1 and CDR2 (germline): MDHEN, SYDVKM. The CDR3 is CASSSRVGLLETQYF. CDR3 in DNA: TGTGCCAGCAGTTCCAGGGTGGGATTGTTAGAGACCCAGTACTTC.

The chain has TRBV5-1 and TRBJ2-7, with D perhaps given as TRBD1 or TRBD2 (5 bases each). The CDR3 runs 13 residues. Germline V lookup: CDR1 SGHRS, CDR2 YFSETQ. The V end was cut by 4 bases, the J end by 6 bases, with 14 bases between. In nucleotides, the CDR3 is TGCGCCAGCAGCCCCATCTCGGGACGCGAGCAGTACTTC. It translates to CASSPISGREQYF.

Comment on this clone: A junction end diverges from the germline sequence, so it may reflect a read error. CDR3 sequence: CASSGLTGTRTIF. Written as DNA, the CDR3 is TGTGCCAGCAGCGGGTTAACCGGGACTAGGACGATCTTC. J is TRBJ2-1 and V is TRBV11-2, with 8 nucleotides matching TRBD2. Per the germline V gene, CDR1 is SGHAT and CDR2 is FQNNGV. The CDR3 extends over 13 amino acids.

V and J are TRBV9 and TRBJ1-3; 8 nucleotides agree with TRBD1. CDR3 size: 17 residues. J was trimmed by 0 bases and V by 2 bases; bases with no gene match: 7. The germline gives CDR1 SGDLS, CDR2 YYNGEE. CDR3 coding DNA: TGTGCCAGCAGCGTGTGGGACAGGCCGAGCTCTGGAAACACCATATATTTT. Translated, it gives CASSVWDRPSSGNTIYF. Full variable domain (remainder filled in from reference TRBV9 and TRBJ1-3): DSGVTQTPKHLITATGQRVTLRCSPRSGDLSVYWYQQSLDQGLQFLIQYYNGEERAKGNILERFSAQQFPDLHSELNLSSLELGDSALYFCASSVWDRPSSGNTIYFGEGSWLTVV.

V gene TRBV30 combines with J gene TRBJ2-3; D may be TRBD1 (5 bases). The V gene lost 2 bases and the J gene lost 3 bases, with 12 bases spanning the gap. The germline gives CDR1 GTSNPN, CDR2 SVGIG (reference sequence). This CDR3 spans 14 amino acids. CDR3 sequence: CAWSSGLGTDTQYF. The CDR3 DNA reads as TGTGCCTGGAGTTCAGGGCTTGGTACAGATACGCAGTATTTT.

CDR3 DNA sequence: TGTGCCAGCAGCGTAGCCCAAAACAATGAGCAGTTCTTC. The encoded protein is CASSVAQNNEQFF. This rearrangement joins TRBV9 to TRBJ2-1; no reliable D call. The CDR3 sequence is 13 residues long. V was shortened by 0 bases and J by 5 bases, with 6 bases between the two germline ends. The germline V gene encodes CDR1 SGDLS and CDR2 YYNGEE.

The rearrangement links TRBV19 to TRBJ1-5; a possible D gene is TRBD1 (5 bases). The CDR3 is 14 amino acids. In germline, CDR1 is LNHDA, CDR2 SQIVND (reference sequence). V lost 5 bases, J lost 2 bases, and 10 bases lay in between. This chain's CDR3 is CASSGAVGNQPQHF. Here the CDR3 DNA reads TGTGCCAGTAGTGGGGCGGTTGGCAATCAGCCCCAGCATTTT.

This clone appeared a single time. This chain uses TRBV5-5 with TRBJ2-1, with TRBD2 matching over 10 bases. The junction had 6 bases not matched to a gene; V was cut back by 0 bases and J by 9 bases. The CDR3 length is 15 residues. The V gene's germline CDR1 is SGHKS and CDR2 YYEKEE (reference sequence). The DNA of the CDR3 is TGTGCCAGCAGCTTGGCTAGCGGGAGAGGACCTGAGCAGTTCTTC. It translates to CASSLASGRGPEQFF.

This chain links TRBV9 with TRBJ2-2; maybe TRBD1 (7 bases). The germline CDR1 and CDR2 sequences are SGDLS and YYNGEE. The V and J ends lost 3 bases and 12 bases respectively, with 21 bases between them. This CDR3 has 15 amino acids. CDR3 region: CASSASLTGRGQLFF. CDR3 nucleotides: TGTGCCAGCAGCGCATCGCTGACAGGGCGGGGTCAGCTGTTTTTT.

The J gene is TRBJ2-3, the V gene TRBV28, with D perhaps given as TRBD1 or TRBD2 (5 bases each). The germline CDR1 and CDR2 sequences are MDHEN and SYDVKM. This CDR3 spans 14 amino acids. V lost 2 bases, J lost 7 bases, and 13 bases lay in between. CDR3 sequence reads: CASSLGVGPNTQYF. CDR3 DNA sequence: TGTGCCAGCAGTTTAGGGGTGGGACCAAATACGCAGTATTTT.

The rearrangement links TRBV30 to TRBJ2-1, with D tentatively TRBD2 (6 bases). The CDR3 sequence is 14 residues long. CDR1 GTSNPN and CDR2 SVGIG come from the germline V gene (reference sequence). Trimming took off 4 bases at V and 2 bases at J, with 12 bases between the two ends. In nucleotides, the CDR3 is TGTGCCTGGATTCGGAGGGGCCCCTACAATGAGCAGTTCTTC. It specifies CAWIRRGPYNEQFF.

V gene TRBV2 combines with J gene TRBJ2-1, with unresolved D. V lost 5 bases and J 8 bases, leaving 4 bases between the germline ends. The germline V gene has CDR1 SNHLY and CDR2 FYNNEI. The length of the CDR3 is 10 residues. The CDR3 region has the DNA TGTGCCAGCAGTAGCGATGAGCAGTTCTTC. The encoded protein is CASSSDEQFF.

The count of this clone is one. This chain links TRBV7-2 with TRBJ1-1, with TRBD1 as a possible D gene (6 bases). Germline CDR1 reads SGHTA; CDR2 reads FQGNSA. The V end lost 5 bases, the J end lost 1 base, and 14 bases lay between the germline ends. The CDR3 runs 15 residues. The CDR3 nucleotides are TGTGCCAGCAGCCAGACCGGGACAAGGAACACTGAAGCTTTCTTT. Amino acids: CASSQTGTRNTEAFF.

The chain uses TRBV6-5 and TRBJ1-6; D possibly corresponds to TRBD1 (6 bases). Looked up from germline, CDR1 is MNHEY and CDR2 is SVGAGI. The CDR3 is 13 amino acids. V lost 5 bases to trimming and J lost 16 bases, with 18 bases between them. The CDR3: CASSPLTGTSLHF. Written as DNA, the CDR3 is TGTGCCAGCAGTCCCTTAACAGGGACGTCTCTCCACTTT.

The V call is TRBV21-1, the J call TRBJ1-6; TRBD1, as called in the table, went unchecked against the DNA. TRBV21-1 is termed a pseudogene. The CDR3 totals 18 residues. CDR3 region: CASSKNGTGVKVYSPLHF. The CDR3 DNA follows: TGTGCCAGCAGCAAAAACGGGACAGGGGTGAAAGTTTATTCACCCCTCCACTTT.

Comments on this clone: The same CDR3 can be traced to other DNA sequences in this sample. The gene calls are TRBV28 and TRBJ2-6, with D unresolved. CDR3 length: 12 residues. Deletions cut 9 bases from V and 0 bases from J, with 3 bases between. From germline, CDR1 is MDHEN and CDR2 SYDVKM. The DNA of the CDR3 is TGTGCCAGTCGCTCTGGGGCCAACGTCCTGACTTTC. Translated, it gives CASRSGANVLTF.

The J gene is TRBJ2-3, the V gene TRBV5-1; a weak D match, TRBD2 (6 bases). CDR1 is SGHRS and CDR2 is YFSETQ in the germline V gene. Trimming took off 0 bases at V and 2 bases at J, with 13 bases between the two ends. The CDR3 has 16 residues. In nucleotides, the CDR3 is TGCGCCAGCAGCTTGGCGCGGGGTGACCCCACAGATACGCAGTATTTT. It translates to CASSLARGDPTDTQYF.

This rearrangement joins TRBV7-2 to TRBJ2-7, with TRBD2 matching 7 bases. The CDR3 has 14 amino acids. CDR1 SGHTA and CDR2 FQGNSA come from the germline V gene. The V gene end was trimmed by 1 base and the J gene end by 4 bases; junction bases not matched to a gene: 4. Written as DNA, the CDR3 is TGTGCCAGCAGCTTAGGGAATAGCGGGTACGAGCAGTACTTC. Translating it yields CASSLGNSGYEQYF. Full variable domain (missing parts from reference TRBV7-2 and TRBJ2-7): GAGVSQSPSNKVTEKGKDVELRCDPISGHTALYWYRQSLGQGLEFLIYFQGNSAPDKSGLPSDRFSAERTGGSVSTLTIQRTQQEDSAVYLCASSLGNSGYEQYFGPGTRLTVT.

Only one count was recorded for this clone. This rearrangement joins TRBV5-1 to TRBJ2-5; D gene ambiguous. Germline V gene data show CDR1 as SGHRS and CDR2 as YFSETQ. The CDR3 totals 15 residues. Trimming took off 0 bases at V and 1 base at J, with 10 bases between the two ends. CDR3 DNA sequence: TGCGCCAGCAGCTTGGAAGGCAGGATCCAAGAGACCCAGTACTTC. This encodes CASSLEGRIQETQYF.

V usage is TRBV7-3 and J usage is TRBJ2-1; TRBD2 matches 11 bases. The CDR3 runs 16 residues. Germline V gives CDR1 SGHTA, CDR2 FQGTGA. V lost 3 bases to trimming and J lost 9 bases; unmatched junction nucleotides: 10. CDR3 amino acids: CASSFQSTSGTGEQFF. DNA for the CDR3: TGTGCCAGCAGCTTTCAATCGACTAGCGGGACTGGTGAGCAGTTCTTC.